Ten or more counts support the clone carrying this T cell receptor beta chain. Its antigen remains unknown. TCRdb used MiXCR to reprocess the 5' RACE reads, holding one entry per CDR3 protein. The sample shows around 30,000 distinct CDR3 sequences, more than 2% of them seen only once. This record comes from a study of neurological immune-mediated disorders. Notes on the study in general: The most TCR clonal expansion was seen in HTLV-1-associated myelopathy, and the least was seen in multiple sclerosis, which fell below healthy controls.

Trimming shortened V by 4 bases and J by 5 bases, and 17 bases separated the two germline ends. Germline CDR1 is LGHDT and CDR2 is YNNKEL (reference sequence). The CDR3 totals 15 residues. The material sequenced was PBMCs. This chain joins TRBV3-1 and TRBJ1-1; weak D call: TRBD1 (6 bases). The sequence derives from a woman in her 50s with multiple sclerosis. The CDR3 nucleotides are TGTGCCAGCAGCCCTTCTAGCCAACAGGGAACTGAAGCTTTCTTT. This encodes CASSPSSQQGTEAFF.